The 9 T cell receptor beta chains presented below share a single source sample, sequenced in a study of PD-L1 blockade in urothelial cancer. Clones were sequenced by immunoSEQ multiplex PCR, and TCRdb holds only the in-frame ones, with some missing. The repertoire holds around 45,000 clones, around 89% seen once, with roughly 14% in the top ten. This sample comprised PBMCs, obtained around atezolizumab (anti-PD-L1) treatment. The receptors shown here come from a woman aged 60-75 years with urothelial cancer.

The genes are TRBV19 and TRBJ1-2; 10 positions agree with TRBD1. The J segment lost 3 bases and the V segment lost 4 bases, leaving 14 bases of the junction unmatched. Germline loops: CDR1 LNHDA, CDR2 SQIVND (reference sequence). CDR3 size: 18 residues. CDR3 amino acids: CASSTWGTGAREDYGYTF. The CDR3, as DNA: TGTGCCAGTAGTACGTGGGGGACAGGGGCCCGGGAGGACTATGGCTACACCTTC.

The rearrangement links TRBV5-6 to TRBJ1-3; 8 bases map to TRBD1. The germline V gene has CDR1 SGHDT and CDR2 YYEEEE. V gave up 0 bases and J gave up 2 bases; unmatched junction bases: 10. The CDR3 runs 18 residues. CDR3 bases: TGTGCCAGCAGCTTGGGGACAGGGAGACTTTTGGCTGGAAACACCATATATTTT. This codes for CASSLGTGRLLAGNTIYF.

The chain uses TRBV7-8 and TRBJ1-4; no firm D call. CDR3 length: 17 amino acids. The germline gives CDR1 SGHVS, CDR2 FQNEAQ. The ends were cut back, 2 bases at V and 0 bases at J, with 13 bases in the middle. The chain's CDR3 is CASSLSLGRATNEKLFF. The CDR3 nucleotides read TGTGCCAGCAGCTTAAGTTTAGGGCGGGCAACTAATGAAAAACTGTTTTTT.

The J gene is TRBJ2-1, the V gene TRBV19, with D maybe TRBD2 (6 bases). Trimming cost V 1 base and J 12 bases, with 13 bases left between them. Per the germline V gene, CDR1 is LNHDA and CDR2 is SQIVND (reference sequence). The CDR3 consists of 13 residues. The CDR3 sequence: CASSIGRETVQFF. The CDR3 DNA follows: TGTGCCAGTAGTATAGGGAGGGAGACGGTGCAGTTCTTC.

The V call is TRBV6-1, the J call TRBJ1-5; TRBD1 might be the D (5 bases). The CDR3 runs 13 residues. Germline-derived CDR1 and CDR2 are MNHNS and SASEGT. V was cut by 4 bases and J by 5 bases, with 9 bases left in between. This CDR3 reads CASSVGGDQPQHF. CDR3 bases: TGTGCCAGCAGTGTGGGGGGGGATCAGCCCCAGCATTTT.

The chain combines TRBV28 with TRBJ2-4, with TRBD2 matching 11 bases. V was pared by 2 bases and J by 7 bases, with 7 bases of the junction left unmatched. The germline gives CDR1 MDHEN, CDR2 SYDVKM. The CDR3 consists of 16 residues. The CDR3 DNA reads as TGTGCCAGCAGTTTACCCTTAGCGGGAGGGCCGAACATTCAGTACTTC. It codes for CASSLPLAGGPNIQYF. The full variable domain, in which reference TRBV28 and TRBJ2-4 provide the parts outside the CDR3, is DVKVTQSSRYLVKRTGEKVFLECVQDMDHENMFWYRQDPGLGLRLIYFSYDVKMKEKGDIPEGYSVSREKKERFSLILESASTNQTSMYLCASSLPLAGGPNIQYFGAGTRLSVL.

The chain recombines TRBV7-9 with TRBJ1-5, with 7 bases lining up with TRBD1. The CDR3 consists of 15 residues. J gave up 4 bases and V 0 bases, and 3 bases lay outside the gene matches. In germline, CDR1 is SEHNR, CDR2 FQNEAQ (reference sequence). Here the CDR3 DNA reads TGTGCCAGCAGCTTAGCTGGGACAGAGAATCAGCCCCAGCATTTT. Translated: CASSLAGTENQPQHF. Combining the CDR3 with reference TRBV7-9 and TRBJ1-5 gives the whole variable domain DTGVSQNPRHKITKRGQNVTFRCDPISEHNRLYWYRQTLGQGPEFLTYFQNEAQLEKSRLLSDRFSAERPKGSFSTLEIQRTEQGDSAMYLCASSLAGTENQPQHFGDGTRLSIL.

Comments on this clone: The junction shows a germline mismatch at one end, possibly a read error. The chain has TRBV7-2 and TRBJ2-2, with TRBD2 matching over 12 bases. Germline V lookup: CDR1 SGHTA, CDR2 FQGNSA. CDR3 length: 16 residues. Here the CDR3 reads CASSLAGGLGTGELFF. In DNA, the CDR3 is TGTGCCAGCAGCCTAGCGGGGGGGCTGGGAACCGGGGAGCTGTTTTTT.

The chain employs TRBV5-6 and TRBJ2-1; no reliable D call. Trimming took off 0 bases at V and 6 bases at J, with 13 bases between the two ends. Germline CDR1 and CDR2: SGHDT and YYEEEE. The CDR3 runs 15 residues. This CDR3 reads CASSLARPLRNEQFF. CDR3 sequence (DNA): TGTGCCAGCAGCTTGGCTAGGCCGTTACGCAATGAGCAGTTCTTC.